The present T cell receptor beta chain was sequenced within a study of cytomegalovirus exposure and HLA in healthy donors. Findings and caveats of the study: Follow-up analysis later connected one missense variant in DCLRE1C with trimming of TCR beta V- and J-genes. Presence/absence analyses assumed roughly uniform sequencing depth across donors.

The germline V gene encodes CDR1 SGDLS and CDR2 YYNGEE. Losses at the gene ends were 4 bases for V and 4 bases for J; bases not matched to a gene: 1. CDR3 length: 13 amino acids. With regard to this clone: Its specificity is not known.

It was with 60 Vbeta and 13 Jbeta primers that the PCR ran. Here immunoSEQ multiplex PCR was the method, and the copy in TCRdb shows in-frame clones only, minus some. Its table lists around 140,000 clones. The sequence derives from a woman between 40 and 50 years old in good health and CMV-seronegative. Sequencing was carried out using PBMCs. V gene TRBV9 combines with J gene TRBJ2-2, with 7 bases matching TRBD1. The CDR3 coding sequence is TGTGCCAGCAGCCCAGGGGGCACCGGGGAGCTGTTTTTT. It is translated as CASSPGGTGELFF.